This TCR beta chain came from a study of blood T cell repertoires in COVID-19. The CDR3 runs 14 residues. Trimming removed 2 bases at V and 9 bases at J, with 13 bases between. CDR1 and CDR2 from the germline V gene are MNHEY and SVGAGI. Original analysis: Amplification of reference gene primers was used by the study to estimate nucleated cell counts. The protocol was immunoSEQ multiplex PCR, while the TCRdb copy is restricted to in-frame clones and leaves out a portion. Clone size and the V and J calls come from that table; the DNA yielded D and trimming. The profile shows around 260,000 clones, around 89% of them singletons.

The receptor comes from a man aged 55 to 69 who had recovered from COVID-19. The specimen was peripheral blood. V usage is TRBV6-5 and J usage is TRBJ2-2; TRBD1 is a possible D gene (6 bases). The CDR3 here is CASSYGAGARELFF. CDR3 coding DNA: TGTGCCAGCAGTTACGGGGCAGGGGCCCGGGAGCTGTTTTTT.